This TCR beta chain was documented in a study of PD-1 blockade in classical Hodgkin lymphoma. Time point noted: newly diagnosed, previously untreated cHL patient sample. A single count supports this clone. Its target is not known. Study-level points and caveats: The causes of the repertoire differences, possibly disease activity or prior therapy, remain undefined. Relapsed/refractory patients reportedly had lower baseline diversity than newly diagnosed patients.

Assay used: immunoSEQ multiplex PCR; TCRdb lists only in-frame clones, some missing. The profile covers tens of thousands of clones, with roughly 92% appearing a single time and 2.6% taken by the ten largest. This CDR3 region has 18 residues. Germline CDR1 SGHDT, CDR2 YYEEEE. V lost 4 bases and J 3 bases, leaving 23 bases between the germline ends. The chain uses TRBV5-6 and TRBJ2-1; D might be TRBD1 (5 bases). The sample consisted of peripheral blood mononuclear cells (PBMCs). This clonotype was sampled from a human donor with classical Hodgkin lymphoma. This chain's CDR3 is CASSRTYTLGRGYNEQFF. The CDR3 region has the DNA TGTGCCAGCAGCCGGACGTATACTTTAGGAAGGGGCTACAATGAGCAGTTCTTC. The full variable domain, its missing parts supplied by reference TRBV5-6 and TRBJ2-1, is DAGVTQSPTHLIKTRGQQVTLRCSPKSGHDTVSWYQQALGQGPQFIFQYYEEEERQRGNFPDRFSGHQFPNYSSELNVNALLLGDSALYLCASSRTYTLGRGYNEQFFGPGTRLTVL.